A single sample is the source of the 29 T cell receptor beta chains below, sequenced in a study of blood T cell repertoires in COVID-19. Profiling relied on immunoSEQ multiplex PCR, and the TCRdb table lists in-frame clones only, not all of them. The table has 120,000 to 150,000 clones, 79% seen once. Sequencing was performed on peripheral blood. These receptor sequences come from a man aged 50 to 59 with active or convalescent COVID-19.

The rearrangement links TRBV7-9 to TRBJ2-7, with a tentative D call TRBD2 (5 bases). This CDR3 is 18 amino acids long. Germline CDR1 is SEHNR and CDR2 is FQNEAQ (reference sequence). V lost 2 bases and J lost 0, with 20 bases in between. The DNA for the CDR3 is TGTGCCAGCAGCTTAACAATAGGAGGTCCGACCCCCTCCTACGAGCAGTACTTC. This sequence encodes CASSLTIGGPTPSYEQYF.

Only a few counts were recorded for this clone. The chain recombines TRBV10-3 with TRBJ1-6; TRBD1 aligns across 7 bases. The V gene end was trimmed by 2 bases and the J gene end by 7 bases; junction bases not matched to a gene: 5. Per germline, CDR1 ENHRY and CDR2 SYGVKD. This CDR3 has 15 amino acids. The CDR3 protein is CAISERQGVNSPLHF. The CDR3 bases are TGTGCCATCAGTGAGCGGCAGGGGGTGAATTCACCCCTCCACTTT.

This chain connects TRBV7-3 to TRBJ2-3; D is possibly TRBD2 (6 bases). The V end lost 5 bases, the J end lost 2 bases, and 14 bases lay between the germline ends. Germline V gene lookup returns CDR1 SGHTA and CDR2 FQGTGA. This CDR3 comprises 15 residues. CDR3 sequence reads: CASSRGTYSTDTQYF. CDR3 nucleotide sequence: TGTGCCAGCAGCCGCGGGACGTACTCCACAGATACGCAGTATTTT.

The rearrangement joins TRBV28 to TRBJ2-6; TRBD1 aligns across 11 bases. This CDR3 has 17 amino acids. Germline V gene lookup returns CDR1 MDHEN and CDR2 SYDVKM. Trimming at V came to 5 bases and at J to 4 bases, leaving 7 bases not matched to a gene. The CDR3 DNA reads TGTGCCAGCAGTCCAGGACAGGGGGCGGTCGGGGCCAACGTCCTGACTTTC. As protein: CASSPGQGAVGANVLTF.

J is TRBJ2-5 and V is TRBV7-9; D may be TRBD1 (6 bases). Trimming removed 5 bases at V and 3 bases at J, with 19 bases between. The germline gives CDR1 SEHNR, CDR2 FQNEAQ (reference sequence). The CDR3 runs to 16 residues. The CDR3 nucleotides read TGTGCCAGCAGCCTTGAGGGGGTACCAGCCAAAGAGACCCAGTACTTC. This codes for CASSLEGVPAKETQYF.

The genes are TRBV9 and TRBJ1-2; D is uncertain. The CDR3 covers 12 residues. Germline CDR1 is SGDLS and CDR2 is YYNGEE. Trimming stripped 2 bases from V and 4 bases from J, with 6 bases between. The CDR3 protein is CASSVGGYGYTF. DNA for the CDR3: TGTGCCAGCAGCGTGGGAGGCTATGGCTACACCTTC.

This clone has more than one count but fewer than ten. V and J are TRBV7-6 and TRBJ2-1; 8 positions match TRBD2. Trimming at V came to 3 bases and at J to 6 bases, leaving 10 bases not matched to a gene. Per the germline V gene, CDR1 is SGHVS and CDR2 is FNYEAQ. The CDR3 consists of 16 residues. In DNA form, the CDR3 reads TGTGCCAGCAGCTTGGGAGCGGGAGCCATACTCAATGAGCAGTTCTTC. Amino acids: CASSLGAGAILNEQFF.

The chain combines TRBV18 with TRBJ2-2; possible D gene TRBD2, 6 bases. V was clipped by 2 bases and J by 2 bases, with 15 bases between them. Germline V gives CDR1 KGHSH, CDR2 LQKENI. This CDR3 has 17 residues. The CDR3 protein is CASSPAGSSFNTGELFF. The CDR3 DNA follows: TGTGCCAGCTCACCAGCGGGGTCTTCTTTCAACACCGGGGAGCTGTTTTTT.

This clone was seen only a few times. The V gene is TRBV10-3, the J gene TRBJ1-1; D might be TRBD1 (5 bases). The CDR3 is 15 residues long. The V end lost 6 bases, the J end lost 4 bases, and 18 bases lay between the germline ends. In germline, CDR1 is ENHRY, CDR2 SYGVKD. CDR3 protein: CAISASGSPSTEAFF. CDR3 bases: TGTGCCATCAGCGCATCAGGGTCCCCCAGCACTGAAGCTTTCTTT.

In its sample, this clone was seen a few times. The CDR3 reads CATSREAGRNYGYTF. CDR3 DNA sequence: TGTGCCACCAGCAGAGAGGCAGGGAGGAACTATGGCTACACCTTC. The V call is TRBV15, the J call TRBJ1-2; a weak D match, TRBD1 (5 bases). The V and J ends lost 0 bases and 2 bases respectively, with 10 bases between them. CDR3 length: 15 residues. CDR1 and CDR2 from the germline V gene are LNHNV and YYDKDF (reference sequence).

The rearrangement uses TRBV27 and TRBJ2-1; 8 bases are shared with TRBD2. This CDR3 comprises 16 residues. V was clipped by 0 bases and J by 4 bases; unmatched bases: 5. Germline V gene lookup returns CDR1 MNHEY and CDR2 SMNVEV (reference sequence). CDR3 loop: CASSLSWVAGYNEQFF. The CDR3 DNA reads TGTGCCAGCAGTTTATCGTGGGTAGCGGGGTACAATGAGCAGTTCTTC.

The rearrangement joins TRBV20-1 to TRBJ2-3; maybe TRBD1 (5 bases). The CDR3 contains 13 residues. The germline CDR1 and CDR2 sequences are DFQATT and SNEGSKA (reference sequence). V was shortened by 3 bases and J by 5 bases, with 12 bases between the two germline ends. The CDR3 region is CSASLGRGDTQYF. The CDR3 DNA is TGCAGTGCTAGTTTGGGGCGCGGAGATACGCAGTATTTT.

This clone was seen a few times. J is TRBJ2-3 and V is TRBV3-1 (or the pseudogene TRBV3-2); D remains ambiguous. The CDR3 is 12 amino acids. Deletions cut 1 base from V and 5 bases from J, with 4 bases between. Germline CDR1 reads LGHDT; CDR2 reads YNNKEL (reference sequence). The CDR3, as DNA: TGTGCCAGCAGCCAAGCGGGAGATACGCAGTATTTT. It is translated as CASSQAGDTQYF.

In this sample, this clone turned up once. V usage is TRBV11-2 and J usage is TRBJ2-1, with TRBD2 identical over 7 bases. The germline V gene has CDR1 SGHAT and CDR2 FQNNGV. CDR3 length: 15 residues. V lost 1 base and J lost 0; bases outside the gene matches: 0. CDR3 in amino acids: CASSLGGSSYNEQFF. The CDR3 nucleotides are TGTGCCAGCAGCTTAGGCGGGAGCTCCTACAATGAGCAGTTCTTC.

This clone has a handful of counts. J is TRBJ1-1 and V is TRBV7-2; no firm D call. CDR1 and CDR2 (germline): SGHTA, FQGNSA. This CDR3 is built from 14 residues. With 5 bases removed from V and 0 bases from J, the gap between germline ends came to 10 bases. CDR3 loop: CASSVMALNTEAFF. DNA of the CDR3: TGTGCCAGCAGCGTAATGGCATTGAACACTGAAGCTTTCTTT.

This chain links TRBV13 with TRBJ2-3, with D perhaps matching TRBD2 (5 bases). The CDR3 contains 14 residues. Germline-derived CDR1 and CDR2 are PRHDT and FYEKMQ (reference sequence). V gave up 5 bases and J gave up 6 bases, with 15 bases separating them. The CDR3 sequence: CASSPERVGDTQYF. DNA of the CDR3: TGTGCCAGCAGCCCGGAGAGGGTCGGGGATACGCAGTATTTT.

The CDR3 DNA reads as TGTGCCAGTAGAGCGGAAGGCGTCACACGGTATAGCAATCAGCCCCAGCATTTT. Translation gives CASRAEGVTRYSNQPQHF. The rearrangement uses TRBV19 and TRBJ1-5, with D uncertain. The CDR3 runs to 18 residues. The germline CDR1 and CDR2 sequences are LNHDA and SQIVND (reference sequence). V was pared by 6 bases and J by 0 bases, with 21 bases between.

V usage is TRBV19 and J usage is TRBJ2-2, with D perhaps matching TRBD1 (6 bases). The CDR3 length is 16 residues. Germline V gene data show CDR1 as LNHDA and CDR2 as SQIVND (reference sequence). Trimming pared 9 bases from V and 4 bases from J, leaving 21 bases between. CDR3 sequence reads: CASHRDEVWGTGELFF. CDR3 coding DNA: TGTGCCAGCCACAGGGATGAGGTTTGGGGCACCGGGGAGCTGTTTTTT.

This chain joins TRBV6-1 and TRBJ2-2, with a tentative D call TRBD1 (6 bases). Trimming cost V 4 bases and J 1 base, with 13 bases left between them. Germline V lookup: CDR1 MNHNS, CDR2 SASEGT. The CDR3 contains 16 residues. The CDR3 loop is CASSGQTGWNTGELFF. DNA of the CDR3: TGTGCCAGCAGTGGTCAGACAGGCTGGAACACCGGGGAGCTGTTTTTT.

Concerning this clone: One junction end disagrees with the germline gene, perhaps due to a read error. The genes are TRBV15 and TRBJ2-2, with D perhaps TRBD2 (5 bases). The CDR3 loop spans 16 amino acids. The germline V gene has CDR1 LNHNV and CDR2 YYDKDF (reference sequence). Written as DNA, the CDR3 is TGTGCCACCAGCAGAGATCAGGCAGGCGAACACCGGGGAGCTGTTTTT. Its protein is CATSRDQAGEHRGAVF.

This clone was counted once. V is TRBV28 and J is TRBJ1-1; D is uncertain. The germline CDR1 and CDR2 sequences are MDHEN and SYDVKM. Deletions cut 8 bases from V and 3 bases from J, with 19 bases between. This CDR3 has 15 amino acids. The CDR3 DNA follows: TGTGCCAGCCCCCCGGCCGGAGGGCATTACACTGAAGCTTTCTTT. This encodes CASPPAGGHYTEAFF.

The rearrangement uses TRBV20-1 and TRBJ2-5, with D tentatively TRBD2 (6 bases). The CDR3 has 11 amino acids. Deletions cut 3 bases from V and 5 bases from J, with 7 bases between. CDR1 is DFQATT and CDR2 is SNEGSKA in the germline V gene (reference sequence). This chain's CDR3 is CSASLAETQYF. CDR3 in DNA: TGCAGTGCTAGCCTAGCGGAGACCCAGTACTTC.

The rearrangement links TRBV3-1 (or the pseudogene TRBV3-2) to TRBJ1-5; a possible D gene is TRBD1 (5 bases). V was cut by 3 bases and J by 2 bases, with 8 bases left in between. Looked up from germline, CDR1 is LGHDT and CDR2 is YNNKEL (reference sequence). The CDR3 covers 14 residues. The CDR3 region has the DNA TGTGCCAGCAGCCAGGGCAGGGGCAATCAGCCCCAGCATTTT. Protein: CASSQGRGNQPQHF.

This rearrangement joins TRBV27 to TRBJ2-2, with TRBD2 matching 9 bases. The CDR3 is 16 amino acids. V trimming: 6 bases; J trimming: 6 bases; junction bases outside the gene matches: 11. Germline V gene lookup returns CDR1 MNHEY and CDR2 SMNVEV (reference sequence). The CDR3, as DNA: TGTGCCAGCAGGCCCATCGTAGCGGGAGTGTCCGGGGAGCTGTTTTTT. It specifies CASRPIVAGVSGELFF.

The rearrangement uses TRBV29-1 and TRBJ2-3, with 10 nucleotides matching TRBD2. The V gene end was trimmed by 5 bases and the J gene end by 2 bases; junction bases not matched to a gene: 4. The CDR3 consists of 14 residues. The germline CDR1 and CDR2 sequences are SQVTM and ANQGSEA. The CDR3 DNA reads TGCAGCGTTCTAGCGGGAGTGGCCACAGATACGCAGTATTTT. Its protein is CSVLAGVATDTQYF.

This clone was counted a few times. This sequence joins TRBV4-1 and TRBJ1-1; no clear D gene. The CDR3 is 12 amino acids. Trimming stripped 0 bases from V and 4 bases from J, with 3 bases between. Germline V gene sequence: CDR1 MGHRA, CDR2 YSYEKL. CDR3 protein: CASSQDGTEAFF. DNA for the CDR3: TGCGCCAGCAGCCAAGACGGCACTGAAGCTTTCTTT.

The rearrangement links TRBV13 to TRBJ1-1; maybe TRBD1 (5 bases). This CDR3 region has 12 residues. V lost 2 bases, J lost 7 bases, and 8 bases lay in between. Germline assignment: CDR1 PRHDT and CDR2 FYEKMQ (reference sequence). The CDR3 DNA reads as TGTGCCAGCAGCTTAAGCGACAGTGAAGCTTTCTTT. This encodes CASSLSDSEAFF.

The CDR3 bases are TGTGCCAGCAGCCCGGGAAGGGTCTACGAGCAGTACTTC. Amino acid sequence: CASSPGRVYEQYF. J is TRBJ2-7 and V is TRBV7-2, with D possibly matching TRBD2 (5 bases). The ends were cut back, 5 bases at V and 3 bases at J, with 11 bases in the middle. CDR1 and CDR2 (germline): SGHTA, FQGNSA. The CDR3 runs 13 residues.

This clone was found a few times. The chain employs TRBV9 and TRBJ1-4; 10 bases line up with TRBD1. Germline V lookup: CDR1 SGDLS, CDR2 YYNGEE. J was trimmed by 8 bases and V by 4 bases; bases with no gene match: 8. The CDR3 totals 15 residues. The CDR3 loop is CASSKRQGAEEKLFF. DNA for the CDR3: TGTGCCAGCAGCAAGAGACAGGGGGCAGAGGAAAAACTGTTTTTT.